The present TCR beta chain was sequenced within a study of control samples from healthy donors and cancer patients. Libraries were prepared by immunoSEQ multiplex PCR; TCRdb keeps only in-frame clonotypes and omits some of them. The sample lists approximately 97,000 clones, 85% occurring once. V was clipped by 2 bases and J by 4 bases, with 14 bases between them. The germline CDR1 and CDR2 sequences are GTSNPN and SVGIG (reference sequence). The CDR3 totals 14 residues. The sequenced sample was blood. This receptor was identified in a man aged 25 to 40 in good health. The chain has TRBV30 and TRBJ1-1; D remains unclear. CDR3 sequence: CAWSTVDGFTEAFF. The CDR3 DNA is TGTGCCTGGAGTACGGTGGACGGATTCACTGAAGCTTTCTTT.